Given below is one T cell receptor (beta chain) in context. This clone may be a read error of a much larger clone one base away. As the CDR3 is not closed by the conserved phenylalanine or tryptophan, this likely results from a read error. Cells sorted as Tregs were CD4+, CD25+ and CD127-/low. The CDR3 covers 14 residues. Trimming stripped 5 bases from V and 4 bases from J, with 14 bases between. Germline-derived CDR1 and CDR2 are SGHTA and FQGNSA. Semi-nested PCR with Nested Universal Primer A followed constant-region reverse priming of full-length variable regions. TCRdb independently ran MiXCR on the 5' RACE reads; one entry per CDR3 protein. This sample yields 50,000 to 70,000 distinct CDR3 sequences, of which less than 25% are seen a single time; 2.5% to 4% belongs to the top ten.

The chain has TRBV7-2 and TRBJ2-5; tentative D call: TRBD1 (5 bases). Specimen: tumor-infiltrating Tregs sorted from the breast tumor. The receptor comes from a female donor with breast cancer. CDR3 in amino acids: CASSISGFGETQYC. CDR3 bases: TGTGCCAGCAGCATCTCAGGGTTCGGAGAGACCCAGTACTGC.